What follows are 20 T cell receptor beta chains derived from one specimen sequenced in a study of blood T cell repertoires in COVID-19. Assay used: immunoSEQ multiplex PCR; TCRdb lists only in-frame clones, some missing. The repertoire has 200,000 or so clones, around 86% of them found once; the top ten carry about 6%. Source material: peripheral blood. These receptors were obtained from a man between 60 and 75 years old who had recovered from COVID-19.

Concerning this clone: This may be a read error: a much more frequent sequence differs by one nucleotide. This chain links TRBV4-1 with TRBJ1-5, with TRBD1 matching 7 bases. Germline V gene data show CDR1 as MGHRA and CDR2 as YSYEKL. With 0 bases clipped from V and 6 bases from J, the junction kept 2 bases outside the gene matches. This CDR3 is built from 14 residues. The CDR3 bases are TGCGCCAGCAGCCAAGATCAGGGGGGTCAGCCCCAGCATTTT. It specifies CASSQDQGGQPQHF.

The chain has TRBV19 and TRBJ2-7; D might be TRBD1 (6 bases). The CDR3 has 14 residues. Germline V gene lookup returns CDR1 LNHDA and CDR2 SQIVND (reference sequence). V gave up 4 bases and J gave up 1 base, with 11 bases separating them. The CDR3 loop is CASSTKQGSYEQYF. CDR3 DNA: TGTGCCAGTAGTACAAAACAGGGTTCCTACGAGCAGTACTTC.

The rearrangement joins TRBV2 to TRBJ2-3; 8 bases are shared with TRBD2. Germline-derived CDR1 and CDR2 are SNHLY and FYNNEI. The CDR3 length is 15 residues. V lost 3 bases and J lost 3; bases outside the gene matches: 5. CDR3 amino acids: CASSEAGGVTDTQYF. The DNA for the CDR3 is TGTGCCAGCAGTGAGGCGGGGGGCGTTACAGATACGCAGTATTTT.

In this sample, this clone turned up once. The chain couples TRBV14 to TRBJ1-6; D not resolved. Trimming removed 0 bases from V and 7 bases from J, with 10 bases in between. Germline CDR1 and CDR2: SGHDN and FVKESK. CDR3 length: 15 residues. The CDR3 reads CASSQDISMNSPLHF. The CDR3 DNA sequence: TGTGCCAGCAGCCAAGATATCAGTATGAATTCACCCCTCCACTTT.

This clone was detected only once. The V gene is TRBV5-1, the J gene TRBJ2-3, with 12 positions matching TRBD1. J lost 2 bases, V lost 4 bases, and 5 bases had no gene match. Germline-derived CDR1 and CDR2 are SGHRS and YFSETQ. The CDR3 length is 16 residues. CDR3 amino acids: CASSPGTGGPTDTQYF. The CDR3 DNA reads as TGCGCCAGCAGCCCCGGGACAGGGGGCCCCACAGATACGCAGTATTTT.

The chain combines TRBV12-3 or TRBV12-4 with TRBJ1-1; D remains unclear. The CDR3 spans 13 residues. V was clipped by 6 bases and J by 4 bases, with 12 bases between them. CDR3 nucleotides: TGTGCCAGCAGGCGGGCGGGCGGCACTGAAGCTTTCTTT. Translation gives CASRRAGGTEAFF.

The rearrangement uses TRBV18 and TRBJ2-7; 9 nucleotides match TRBD1. CDR3 length: 14 residues. The V gene end was trimmed by 6 bases and the J gene end by 3 bases; junction bases not matched to a gene: 6. Germline V CDR1 and CDR2: KGHSH, LQKENI. CDR3 region: CASSLAGQGYEQYF. DNA for the CDR3: TGTGCCAGCTCCCTCGCGGGACAGGGCTACGAGCAGTACTTC.

The chain recombines TRBV29-1 with TRBJ2-1; D gene ambiguous. This CDR3 contains 13 residues. Trimming left V 1 base short and J 5 bases short, with 9 bases between. Germline CDR1 and CDR2: SQVTM and ANQGSEA. The CDR3 sequence: CSVEVSSDNEQFF. The DNA of the CDR3 is TGCAGCGTTGAAGTCAGTTCCGACAATGAGCAGTTCTTC.

The J gene is TRBJ1-5, the V gene TRBV7-8; D is unclear. With 0 bases removed from V and 1 base from J, the gap between germline ends came to 7 bases. Germline CDR1 is SGHVS and CDR2 is FQNEAQ. The CDR3 length is 15 residues. The CDR3 DNA is TGTGCCAGCAGCTTAGCGAGGCAGAGCAATCAGCCCCAGCATTTT. Translation: CASSLARQSNQPQHF.

V usage is TRBV7-2 and J usage is TRBJ2-3; TRBD2 matches 13 bases. With 3 bases clipped from V and 6 bases from J, the junction kept 0 bases outside the gene matches. Per the germline V gene, CDR1 is SGHTA and CDR2 is FQGNSA. The CDR3 contains 14 residues. The CDR3 DNA reads as TGTGCCAGCAGCTTGGGACTAGCGGGGGATACGCAGTATTTT. Its protein product is CASSLGLAGDTQYF.

CDR3 sequence: CASSLGVNNEQFF. The CDR3 bases are TGCGCCAGCAGCTTAGGGGTAAACAATGAGCAGTTCTTC. The J gene is TRBJ2-1, the V gene TRBV5-1, with a weak D call TRBD1 (5 bases). Trimming shortened V by 2 bases and J by 5 bases, and 8 bases separated the two germline ends. This CDR3 is built from 13 residues. Germline-derived CDR1 and CDR2 are SGHRS and YFSETQ.

This chain connects TRBV29-1 to TRBJ2-4; tentative D call: TRBD1 (7 bases). This CDR3 region has 16 residues. Looked up from germline, CDR1 is SQVTM and CDR2 is ANQGSEA. Trimming left V 5 bases short and J 0 bases short, with 17 bases between. The CDR3 protein is CSVLQGTPLAKNIQYF. The CDR3 DNA sequence: TGCAGCGTTCTACAGGGGACTCCACTAGCCAAAAACATTCAGTACTTC.

The rearrangement joins TRBV3-1 (or the pseudogene TRBV3-2) to TRBJ2-7, with 11 bases identical to TRBD2. This CDR3 spans 15 amino acids. After removal of 3 bases from V and 2 bases from J, the junction contained 3 bases not matched to a gene. Per the germline V gene, CDR1 is LGHDT and CDR2 is YNNKEL (reference sequence). The CDR3 protein is CASSHSGLAAYEQYF. As DNA, the CDR3 is TGTGCCAGCAGCCACTCGGGACTAGCGGCCTACGAGCAGTACTTC.

The rearrangement joins TRBV14 to TRBJ1-6, with 7 bases aligning to TRBD1. Losses at the gene ends were 2 bases for V and 10 bases for J; bases not matched to a gene: 8. Germline V gene sequence: CDR1 SGHDN, CDR2 FVKESK. CDR3 length: 15 amino acids. The CDR3 sequence: CASSQRTGDRSPLHF. The CDR3 DNA follows: TGTGCCAGCAGCCAACGTACAGGGGATAGGTCACCCCTCCACTTT. Based on the CDR3 plus reference TRBV14 and TRBJ1-6, the full variable domain is EAGVTQFPSHSVIEKGQTVTLRCDPISGHDNLYWYRRVMGKEIKFLLHFVKESKQDESGMPNNRFLAERTGGTYSTLKVQPAELEDSGVYFCASSQRTGDRSPLHFGNGTRLTVT.

This clone was observed once. The gene calls are TRBV20-1 and TRBJ2-7; 7 bases line up with TRBD2. Germline values: CDR1 DFQATT, CDR2 SNEGSKA (reference sequence). With 3 bases clipped from V and 2 bases from J, the junction kept 7 bases outside the gene matches. The CDR3 has 14 residues. CDR3 in DNA: TGCAGTGCTAGTGGGAGCGGGAAGACCTACGAGCAGTACTTC. Translating it yields CSASGSGKTYEQYF.

The chain employs TRBV5-1 and TRBJ2-7; 7 nucleotides line up with TRBD1. The CDR3 spans 13 residues. V was pared by 3 bases and J by 4 bases, with 4 bases of the junction left unmatched. Germline V gene data show CDR1 as SGHRS and CDR2 as YFSETQ. Here the CDR3 DNA reads TGCGCCAGCAGCTCTCCGGGACAGTACGAGCAGTACTTC. Its protein is CASSSPGQYEQYF.

The rearrangement uses TRBV19 and TRBJ2-1; TRBD1 matches at 7 bases. The germline V gene encodes CDR1 LNHDA and CDR2 SQIVND (reference sequence). The CDR3 has 16 residues. The junction had 10 bases not matched to a gene; V was cut back by 6 bases and J by 2 bases. The CDR3 region is CASSPTGTEPYNEQFF. DNA for the CDR3: TGTGCCAGTAGCCCAACCGGGACAGAGCCCTACAATGAGCAGTTCTTC.

The chain uses TRBV11-2 and TRBJ2-7; 7 nucleotides match TRBD2. Trimming cost V 1 base and J 4 bases; bases outside gene matches: 7. Germline assignment: CDR1 SGHAT and CDR2 FQNNGV. The CDR3 length is 15 residues. The chain's CDR3 is CASSLVLAETYEQYF. The CDR3 DNA is TGTGCCAGCAGCTTAGTGCTAGCGGAGACTTACGAGCAGTACTTC.

The chain employs TRBV11-1 and TRBJ2-7, with 11 nucleotides matching TRBD2. The J segment lost 0 bases and the V segment lost 6 bases, leaving 7 bases of the junction unmatched. The CDR3 covers 16 residues. CDR1 is SGHAT, CDR2 FQDESV, per germline (reference sequence). CDR3: CASSRRLAGSSYEQYF. In DNA form, the CDR3 reads TGTGCCAGCAGTCGCCGACTAGCGGGGAGCTCCTACGAGCAGTACTTC.

Here the CDR3 DNA reads TGTGCCAGCTCAGCGACAGGGGGTGCTGAGCAGTTCTTC. This encodes CASSATGGAEQFF. The chain is built from TRBV18 and TRBJ2-1; TRBD1 matches at 9 bases. With 5 bases clipped from V and 9 bases from J, the junction kept 5 bases outside the gene matches. The germline V gene has CDR1 KGHSH and CDR2 LQKENI. The CDR3 contains 13 residues.